The rows below give T cell receptor beta chains drawn from one sample of a study of blood T cell repertoires in COVID-19. Profiling relied on immunoSEQ multiplex PCR, and the TCRdb table lists in-frame clones only, not all of them. Of some 19,000 clones in the sample, approximately 90% are singletons; the top ten hold around 10%. The sequencing sample was made of peripheral blood. The receptors here all came from a human donor in a cohort sampled during active COVID-19. The donor label of this sample is uncertain. Both conserved end residues are part of each CDR3. D genes are given only for firm matches. A clone size is listed for some rows: how often the clone was seen (once, few, many), or a class if it is expanded.

TRBV15	.	17	.	TRBJ1-1	CATSRDLPDRPNTEAFF	TGTGCCACCAGCAGAGATCTGCCAGACAGGCCAAACACTGAAGCTTTCTTT
TRBV2	.	12	once	TRBJ2-3	CASSQGLDTQYF	TGTGCCAGCAGCCAGGGACTAGATACGCAGTATTTT
TRBV5-1	.	13	.	TRBJ2-7	CASTQQGSGEQYF	TGCGCCAGCACCCAACAGGGAAGCGGCGAGCAGTACTTC
TRBV18	TRBD1	14	.	TRBJ2-2	CASSLGQARRELFF	TGTGCCAGCTCACTCGGACAGGCCCGACGGGAGCTGTTTTTT
TRBV24-1	.	13	.	TRBJ1-2	CATSDSWDSGYTF	TGTGCCACCAGTGATTCATGGGACTCTGGCTACACCTTC
TRBV9	TRBD2	14	.	TRBJ2-3	CASSVDTAGGTQYF	TGTGCCAGCAGCGTAGATACCGCGGGAGGGACGCAGTATTTT
TRBV7-3	TRBD2	16	.	TRBJ2-1	CASSPAGTSGSGEQFF	TGTGCCAGCAGCCCCGCCGGGACTAGCGGGAGCGGTGAGCAGTTCTTC
TRBV9	TRBD1	15	.	TRBJ1-3	CASSVARGAGNTIYF	TGTGCCAGCAGCGTAGCCAGGGGGGCTGGAAACACCATATATTTT
TRBV11-2	TRBD1	13	.	TRBJ2-5	CASSRQGHETQYF	TGTGCCAGCAGCCGACAGGGTCATGAGACCCAGTACTTC
TRBV5-1	.	14	once	TRBJ2-2	CASSWETSTGELFF	TGCGCCAGCAGCTGGGAAACTAGCACCGGGGAGCTGTTTTTT
TRBV19	.	17	few	TRBJ2-1	CASSIEAGMISYNEQFF	TGTGCCAGTAGTATAGAGGCAGGGATGATCTCCTACAATGAGCAGTTCTTC
TRBV12-3/TRBV12-4	.	13	.	TRBJ2-7	CASSLMQTYEQYF	TGTGCCAGCAGTTTGATGCAGACCTACGAGCAGTACTTC
TRBV19	.	14	.	TRBJ1-3	CASSLLYSGNTIYF	TGTGCCAGTAGTCTTTTGTACTCTGGAAACACCATATATTTT
TRBV18	TRBD2	16	once	TRBJ2-5	CASSPRLAGVGETQYF	TGTGCCAGCTCACCAAGACTAGCGGGAGTGGGAGAGACCCAGTACTTC
TRBV9	.	13	.	TRBJ2-1	CASSVASGGEQFF	TGTGCCAGCAGCGTAGCTTCGGGGGGCGAGCAGTTCTTC
TRBV6-5	TRBD1	15	.	TRBJ2-2	CASSRTGTNTGELFF	TGTGCCAGCAGTCGGACAGGGACGAACACCGGGGAGCTGTTTTTT
TRBV5-6	.	11	.	TRBJ2-5	CASSFKETQYF	TGTGCCAGCAGCTTTAAAGAGACCCAGTACTTC
TRBV13	TRBD1	13	.	TRBJ2-5	CASSDRVAETQYF	TGTGCCAGCAGCGACAGGGTAGCGGAGACCCAGTACTTC
TRBV6-2/TRBV6-3	.	12	.	TRBJ2-7	CASSYPPYEQYF	TGTGCCAGCAGTTACCCCCCTTACGAGCAGTACTTC
TRBV2	TRBD2	15	.	TRBJ2-3	CASSEPGGPKDTQYF	TGTGCCAGCAGTGAACCGGGAGGGCCGAAAGATACGCAGTATTTT
TRBV5-1	.	14	.	TRBJ1-1	CASSLARGGTEAFF	TGCGCCAGCAGCTTGGCGAGAGGGGGCACTGAAGCTTTCTTT
TRBV5-1	.	14	.	TRBJ1-2	CASSLGGREVGYTF	TGCGCCAGCAGCTTGGGAGGGCGGGAAGTCGGCTACACCTTC
TRBV11-3	TRBD1	15	.	TRBJ2-3	CASSDWDRGRDTQYF	TGTGCCAGCAGCGACTGGGACAGGGGAAGGGATACGCAGTATTTT
TRBV5-1	TRBD1	16	once	TRBJ1-1	CASSPRTGLMNTEAFF	TGCGCCAGCAGCCCAAGGACAGGCCTAATGAACACTGAAGCTTTCTTT
TRBV3-1/TRBV3-2	TRBD2	16	.	TRBJ2-3	CASSPGLAALTDTQYF	TGTGCCAGCAGCCCGGGACTAGCGGCCCTCACAGATACGCAGTATTTT
TRBV24-1	.	15	few	TRBJ1-4	CATSDPFRSGEKLFF	TGTGCCACCAGTGATCCATTCCGCTCGGGAGAAAAACTGTTTTTT
TRBV6-5	TRBD2	16	.	TRBJ2-5	CASSYSVRELDETQYF	TGTGCCAGCAGTTACTCAGTGCGGGAGCTTGATGAGACCCAGTACTTC
TRBV19	.	13	.	TRBJ2-5	CASSMDSPRTQYF	TGTGCCAGTAGTATGGATAGCCCCCGGACCCAGTACTTC
TRBV5-1	TRBD1	17	.	TRBJ1-1	CASSSRQGVMVGTEAFF	TGCGCCAGCAGCTCAAGACAGGGGGTTATGGTAGGCACTGAAGCTTTCTTT
TRBV2	.	14	.	TRBJ2-7	CASSAGSGIGEQYF	TGTGCCAGCAGTGCCGGGTCAGGGATCGGCGAGCAGTACTTC
TRBV2	TRBD1	14	.	TRBJ1-5	CASSGTGFNQPQHF	TGTGCCAGCAGTGGGACAGGGTTCAATCAGCCCCAGCATTTT
TRBV19	.	13	.	TRBJ1-4	CASSAGLAEKLFF	TGTGCCAGTAGTGCAGGGTTGGCTGAAAAACTGTTTTTT
TRBV11-2	.	14	.	TRBJ1-4	CASSLVSGNEKLFF	TGTGCCAGCAGCTTAGTGAGCGGTAATGAAAAACTGTTTTTT
TRBV20-1	.	11	.	TRBJ1-2	CSAPGEDGYTF	TGCAGTGCTCCTGGAGAGGATGGCTACACCTTC
TRBV16	.	15	.	TRBJ2-2	CASSQSSSPTGELFF	TGTGCCAGCAGCCAATCGTCCAGTCCTACCGGGGAGCTGTTTTTT
TRBV5-1	TRBD1	13	.	TRBJ2-5	CASSRDSQETQYF	TGCGCCAGCAGCCGGGACAGCCAAGAGACCCAGTACTTC
TRBV9	TRBD1	15	.	TRBJ2-5	CASSGGQGAGETQYF	TGTGCCAGCAGCGGGGGACAGGGGGCAGGTGAGACCCAGTACTTC
TRBV28	TRBD2	16	.	TRBJ2-1	CASSLSPGLAGGGQFF	TGTGCCAGCAGTTTATCCCCGGGACTAGCGGGAGGTGGGCAGTTCTTC
TRBV18	.	15	.	TRBJ1-4	CASSPQRAGQEKLFF	TGTGCCAGCTCACCACAGAGGGCGGGCCAGGAAAAACTGTTTTTT